These 29 T cell receptor beta chains originate from one sample sequenced in a study of blood T cell repertoires in COVID-19. Libraries were prepared by immunoSEQ multiplex PCR; TCRdb keeps only in-frame clonotypes and omits some of them. The sample has a few hundred thousand clones, approximately 84% seen once. Specimen: PBMCs or T cells enriched from blood (not recorded which). These receptors were collected from a woman aged 30 to 39 who had recovered from COVID-19.

The rearrangement joins TRBV9 to TRBJ1-1; D is possibly TRBD1 (6 bases). Trimming removed 3 bases from V and 0 bases from J, with 12 bases in between. Germline V gives CDR1 SGDLS, CDR2 YYNGEE. CDR3 length: 15 amino acids. CDR3 protein: CASSAGVSMNTEAFF. The DNA for the CDR3 is TGTGCCAGCAGCGCAGGGGTTTCAATGAACACTGAAGCTTTCTTT.

The V call is TRBV4-2, the J call TRBJ1-1; D is possibly TRBD1 (6 bases). The CDR3 is 15 residues long. The germline V and J ends were trimmed by 5 bases and 1 base, with 14 bases remaining between them. CDR1 and CDR2 from the germline V gene are LGHNA and YNFKEQ. As DNA, the CDR3 is TGTGCCAGCAGCGCTACCGGGACATCGAACACTGAAGCTTTCTTT. Translated: CASSATGTSNTEAFF.

V usage is TRBV27 and J usage is TRBJ2-5; 11 bases line up with TRBD1. The germline V gene has CDR1 MNHEY and CDR2 SMNVEV (reference sequence). The length of the CDR3 is 14 residues. V was clipped by 10 bases and J by 5 bases; unmatched bases: 9. DNA for the CDR3: TGTGCCACCTCGGACAGGGGGCATTGGGAGACCCAGTACTTC. This codes for CATSDRGHWETQYF.

J is TRBJ2-7 and V is TRBV9; TRBD1 aligns across 10 bases. The CDR3 has 14 residues. V dropped 3 bases and J dropped 4; count of bases not matched to a gene: 4. Germline-derived CDR1 and CDR2 are SGDLS and YYNGEE. The CDR3 here is CASSARDRGYEQYF. In nucleotides, the CDR3 is TGTGCCAGCAGCGCACGGGACAGGGGTTACGAGCAGTACTTC.

The chain couples TRBV6-5 to TRBJ1-2, with D hard to call. This CDR3 is built from 13 residues. The V gene's germline CDR1 is MNHEY and CDR2 SVGAGI. Trimming took 6 bases from V and 5 from J, leaving 13 bases between them. CDR3 loop: CASRINGRYGYTF. The CDR3 DNA reads as TGTGCCAGCAGAATAAATGGGAGGTATGGCTACACCTTC.

This rearrangement joins TRBV6-6 to TRBJ2-2; 9 nucleotides match TRBD2. The CDR3 sequence is 17 residues long. Germline values: CDR1 MNHNY, CDR2 SVGAGI (reference sequence). V was pared by 5 bases and J by 2 bases, with 9 bases of the junction left unmatched. CDR3 residues: CASSRRLAEPNTGELFF. CDR3 DNA: TGTGCCAGCAGTCGCCGACTAGCGGAGCCTAACACCGGGGAGCTGTTTTTT.

In DNA, the CDR3 is TGTGCCAGCAGCCTCAGGATGGCGGGAGAGTACGAGCAGTACTTC. As protein: CASSLRMAGEYEQYF. J is TRBJ2-7 and V is TRBV7-2, with 7 bases matching TRBD2. V trimming: 5 bases; J trimming: 4 bases; junction bases outside the gene matches: 11. The CDR3 is made up of 15 amino acids. Germline V lookup: CDR1 SGHTA, CDR2 FQGNSA.

The rearrangement links TRBV6-5 to TRBJ2-7, with D perhaps matching TRBD2 (8 bases). The V gene's germline CDR1 is MNHEY and CDR2 SVGAGI. CDR3 length: 13 amino acids. Trimming removed 5 bases from V and 7 bases from J, with 15 bases in between. The CDR3 DNA reads TGTGCCAGCAGTAGACTAGCGACAGGGGAGCAGTACTTC. Its protein is CASSRLATGEQYF.

This clone occurred once. The chain combines TRBV29-1 with TRBJ1-1; D remains ambiguous. The CDR3 is 13 residues long. Germline V gene sequence: CDR1 SQVTM, CDR2 ANQGSEA. Between the trimmed V and J ends, which lost 7 bases and 1 base, there was a span of 13 bases. For the CDR3, the DNA is TGCAGCGGGGGTGAGGGCCAGAACACTGAAGCTTTCTTT. This gives the protein CSGGEGQNTEAFF.

V and J are TRBV7-2 and TRBJ2-7; TRBD2 matches at 7 bases. Germline CDR1 is SGHTA and CDR2 is FQGNSA. The J segment lost 12 bases and the V segment lost 2 bases, leaving 10 bases of the junction unmatched. The CDR3 runs to 13 residues. In nucleotides, the CDR3 is TGTGCCAGCAGCTTACCCGGTAGCGGGCGGAGGTACTTC. Translated, it gives CASSLPGSGRRYF.

V and J are TRBV25-1 and TRBJ1-4; tentative D call: TRBD1 (6 bases). The length of the CDR3 is 14 residues. The germline CDR1 and CDR2 sequences are MGHDK and SYGVNS. Trimming took off 6 bases at V and 8 bases at J, with 16 bases between the two ends. CDR3 nucleotide sequence: TGTGCCAGCAGCCAACAGGGTTTAGGAGAAAAACTGTTTTTT. Amino acids: CASSQQGLGEKLFF.

Written as DNA, the CDR3 is TGTGCCAGCAGTTCAGACAACAGCCGCCATGGCTACACCTTC. Translating gives CASSSDNSRHGYTF. V is TRBV27 and J is TRBJ1-2; D remains unclear. The CDR3 spans 14 residues. V lost 4 bases and J 6 bases, leaving 15 bases between the germline ends. Germline V gene sequence: CDR1 MNHEY, CDR2 SMNVEV (reference sequence).

The chain has TRBV27 and TRBJ2-3; 9 bases fit TRBD1. The CDR3 loop spans 15 amino acids. J was trimmed by 3 bases and V by 2 bases; bases with no gene match: 3. Germline CDR1 is MNHEY and CDR2 is SMNVEV (reference sequence). The CDR3 nucleotides read TGTGCCAGCAGTTTACACAGGGGGCGGACAGATACGCAGTATTTT. Residues: CASSLHRGRTDTQYF.

The rearrangement links TRBV27 to TRBJ1-1, with TRBD1 as a possible D gene (5 bases). Germline V CDR1 and CDR2: MNHEY, SMNVEV (reference sequence). V gave up 8 bases and J gave up 0 bases, with 16 bases separating them. The length of the CDR3 is 15 residues. The DNA for the CDR3 is TGTGCCAGCGCCCGGAGTGACAGCATGAACACTGAAGCTTTCTTT. This gives the protein CASARSDSMNTEAFF.

V is TRBV5-1 and J is TRBJ1-6, with D maybe TRBD1 (6 bases). This CDR3 comprises 13 residues. Trimming shortened V by 4 bases and J by 13 bases, and 15 bases separated the two germline ends. CDR1 and CDR2 from the germline V gene are SGHRS and YFSETQ. In DNA form, the CDR3 reads TGCGCCAGCAGCCCCAGCCCAGGGGAGCCCCTCCACTTT. Amino acids: CASSPSPGEPLHF.

This clone was recorded only once. CDR3 nucleotide sequence: TGTGCCAGCAGTCTTTATACGCAGTATTTT. Residues: CASSLYTQYF. V gene TRBV2 combines with J gene TRBJ2-3, with D hard to call. Between the trimmed V and J ends, which lost 5 bases and 7 bases, there was a span of 4 bases. The CDR3 runs 10 residues. CDR1 and CDR2 (germline): SNHLY, FYNNEI.

The rearrangement uses TRBV5-1 and TRBJ2-2, with TRBD1 matching 8 bases. CDR3 size: 15 residues. The V and J ends lost 4 bases and 4 bases, in that order; junction bases with no gene match: 6. The germline gives CDR1 SGHRS, CDR2 YFSETQ. CDR3 DNA sequence: TGCGCCAGCAGCCGGGGGACAGGCGCCACCGGGGAGCTGTTTTTT. Amino acid sequence: CASSRGTGATGELFF.

The V gene is TRBV27, the J gene TRBJ2-2; tentatively, D is TRBD1 (5 bases). CDR3 length: 14 residues. Trimming stripped 8 bases from V and 1 base from J, with 11 bases between. CDR1 is MNHEY and CDR2 is SMNVEV in the germline V gene (reference sequence). The chain's CDR3 is CASRLGRNTGELFF. DNA of the CDR3: TGTGCCAGCCGCTTGGGGCGGAACACCGGGGAGCTGTTTTTT.

The chain joins TRBV20-1 to TRBJ2-1, with 7 bases matching TRBD2. Germline trimming cut 3 bases from V and 3 bases from J; bases unmatched to any gene: 8. Germline lookup yields CDR1 DFQATT and CDR2 SNEGSKA (reference sequence). This CDR3 contains 15 residues. Written as DNA, the CDR3 is TGCAGTGCTAGTAGGGCGGGAGTGGGCTACAATGAGCAGTTCTTC. It is translated as CSASRAGVGYNEQFF.

The chain combines TRBV5-1 with TRBJ1-3; D might be TRBD1 (5 bases). Trimming took 3 bases from V and 4 from J, leaving 17 bases between them. The CDR3 extends over 16 amino acids. Germline V gene data show CDR1 as SGHRS and CDR2 as YFSETQ. CDR3 protein: CASSSGVGMAGNTIYF. Written as DNA, the CDR3 is TGCGCCAGCAGCTCGGGGGTAGGGATGGCCGGAAACACCATATATTTT.

The chain uses TRBV3-1 (or the pseudogene TRBV3-2) and TRBJ1-1, with D maybe TRBD1 (5 bases). The CDR3 has 13 residues. V was pared by 2 bases and J by 8 bases, with 12 bases between. Germline CDR1 and CDR2: LGHDT and YNNKEL (reference sequence). The CDR3 nucleotides read TGTGCCAGCAGCCAACAGGGATTCTACGAAGCTTTCTTT. Protein product: CASSQQGFYEAFF.

V gene TRBV28 combines with J gene TRBJ1-5, with 9 bases aligning to TRBD1. CDR3 length: 14 amino acids. With 4 bases clipped from V and 5 bases from J, the junction kept 3 bases outside the gene matches. The germline CDR1 and CDR2 sequences are MDHEN and SYDVKM. The CDR3 is CASSSGTGHQPQHF. CDR3 bases: TGTGCCAGCAGTTCCGGGACAGGGCATCAGCCCCAGCATTTT.

V usage is TRBV18 and J usage is TRBJ2-7; the D gene is possibly TRBD2 (7 bases). Looked up from germline, CDR1 is KGHSH and CDR2 is LQKENI. V was shortened by 3 bases and J by 2 bases, with 11 bases between the two germline ends. The length of the CDR3 is 14 residues. CDR3 residues: CASSPRGGPYEQYF. The CDR3 DNA reads as TGTGCCAGCTCACCCCGCGGGGGCCCCTACGAGCAGTACTTC.

V and J are TRBV19 and TRBJ2-1; TRBD2 agrees at 13 bases. The CDR3 extends over 15 amino acids. The V gene end was trimmed by 7 bases and the J gene end by 5 bases; junction bases not matched to a gene: 5. Germline loops: CDR1 LNHDA, CDR2 SQIVND (reference sequence). The chain's CDR3 is CASTTGTSGNNEQFF. DNA for the CDR3: TGTGCCAGTACCACCGGGACTAGCGGGAACAATGAGCAGTTCTTC.

CDR3 DNA: TGTGCCAGCAGACCTACTTCGACAGGAGCACGTGAAGCTTTCTTT. Translated: CASRPTSTGAREAFF. The chain uses TRBV28 and TRBJ1-1, with D possibly TRBD1 on 6 matching bases. V was shortened by 6 bases and J by 7 bases, with 21 bases between the two germline ends. This CDR3 contains 15 residues. From germline, CDR1 is MDHEN and CDR2 SYDVKM. The whole variable domain, remainder taken from reference TRBV28 and TRBJ1-1, is DVKVTQSSRYLVKRTGEKVFLECVQDMDHENMFWYRQDPGLGLRLIYFSYDVKMKEKGDIPEGYSVSREKKERFSLILESASTNQTSMYLCASRPTSTGAREAFFGQGTRLTVV.

The chain couples TRBV4-1 to TRBJ2-1; 10 bases are shared with TRBD2. In germline, CDR1 is MGHRA, CDR2 YSYEKL. V lost 0 bases, J lost 5 bases, and 7 bases stayed unmatched. The CDR3 has 17 amino acids. The CDR3 sequence is CASSQEYGLAGDNEQFF. CDR3 DNA sequence: TGCGCCAGCAGCCAAGAGTACGGGCTAGCGGGGGACAATGAGCAGTTCTTC.

J is TRBJ1-6 and V is TRBV14, with 8 bases lining up with TRBD1. Per the germline V gene, CDR1 is SGHDN and CDR2 is FVKESK. The trim removed 1 base at V and 11 bases at J, leaving 7 bases unmatched. This CDR3 has 15 residues. CDR3 residues: CASSQAQGGRTPLHF. CDR3 nucleotide sequence: TGTGCCAGCAGCCAAGCACAGGGGGGTAGGACACCCCTCCACTTT.

The V call is TRBV15, the J call TRBJ1-1; D possibly corresponds to TRBD1 (5 bases). Germline V gene lookup returns CDR1 LNHNV and CDR2 YYDKDF (reference sequence). This CDR3 region has 17 residues. The V end lost 0 bases, the J end lost 0 bases, and 14 bases lay between the germline ends. In DNA, the CDR3 is TGTGCCACCAGCAGAGATCGCGGGGGGACCCTGAACACTGAAGCTTTCTTT. Its protein is CATSRDRGGTLNTEAFF.

Here the CDR3 reads CASRKRQGALQETQYF. The CDR3 region has the DNA TGTGCCAGCAGGAAAAGACAGGGGGCGTTGCAAGAGACCCAGTACTTC. This chain joins TRBV2 and TRBJ2-5, with TRBD1 matching over 10 bases. From germline, CDR1 is SNHLY and CDR2 FYNNEI. Unmatched junction bases numbered 9, after V lost 6 bases and J lost 2 bases. CDR3 size: 16 residues.